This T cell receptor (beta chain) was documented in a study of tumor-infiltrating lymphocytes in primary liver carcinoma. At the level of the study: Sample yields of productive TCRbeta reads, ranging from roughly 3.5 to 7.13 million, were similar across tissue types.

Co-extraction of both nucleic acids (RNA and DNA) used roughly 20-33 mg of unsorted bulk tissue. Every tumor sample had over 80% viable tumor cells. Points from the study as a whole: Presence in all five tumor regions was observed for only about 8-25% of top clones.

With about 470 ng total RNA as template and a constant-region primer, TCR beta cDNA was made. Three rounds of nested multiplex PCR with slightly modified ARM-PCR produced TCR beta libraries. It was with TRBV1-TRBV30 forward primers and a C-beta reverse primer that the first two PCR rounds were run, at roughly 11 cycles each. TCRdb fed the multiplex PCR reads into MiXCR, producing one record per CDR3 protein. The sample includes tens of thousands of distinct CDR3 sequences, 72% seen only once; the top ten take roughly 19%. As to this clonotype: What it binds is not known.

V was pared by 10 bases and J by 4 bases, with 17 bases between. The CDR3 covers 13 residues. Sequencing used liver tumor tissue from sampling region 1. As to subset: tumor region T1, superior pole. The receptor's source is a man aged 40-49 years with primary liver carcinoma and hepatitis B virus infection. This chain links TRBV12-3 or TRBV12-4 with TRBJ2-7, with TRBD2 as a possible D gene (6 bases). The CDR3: CANSLREAYEQYF. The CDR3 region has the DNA TGTGCCAACAGCCTAAGGGAGGCTTACGAGCAGTACTTC.